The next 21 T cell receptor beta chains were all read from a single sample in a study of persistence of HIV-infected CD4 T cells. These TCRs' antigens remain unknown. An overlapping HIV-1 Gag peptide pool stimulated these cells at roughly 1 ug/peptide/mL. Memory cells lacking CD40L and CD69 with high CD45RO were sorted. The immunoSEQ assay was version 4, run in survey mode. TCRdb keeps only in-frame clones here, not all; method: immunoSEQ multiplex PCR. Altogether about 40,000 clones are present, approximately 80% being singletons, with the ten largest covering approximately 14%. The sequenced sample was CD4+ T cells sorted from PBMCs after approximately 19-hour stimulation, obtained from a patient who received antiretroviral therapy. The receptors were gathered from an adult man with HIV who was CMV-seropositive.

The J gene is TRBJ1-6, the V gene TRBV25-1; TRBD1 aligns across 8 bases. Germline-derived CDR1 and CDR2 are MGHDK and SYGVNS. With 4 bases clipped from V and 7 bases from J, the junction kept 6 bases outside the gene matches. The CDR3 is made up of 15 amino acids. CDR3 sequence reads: CASSAPTGENSPLHF. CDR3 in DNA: TGTGCCAGCAGTGCGCCGACAGGGGAAAATTCACCCCTCCACTTT.

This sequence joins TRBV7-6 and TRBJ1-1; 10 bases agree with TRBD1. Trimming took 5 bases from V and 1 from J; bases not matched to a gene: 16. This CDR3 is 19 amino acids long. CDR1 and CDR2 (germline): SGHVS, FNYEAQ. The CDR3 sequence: CASSPAIMGQGSRNTEAFF. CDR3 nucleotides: TGTGCCAGCAGCCCCGCGATAATGGGACAGGGGAGCAGGAACACTGAAGCTTTCTTT.

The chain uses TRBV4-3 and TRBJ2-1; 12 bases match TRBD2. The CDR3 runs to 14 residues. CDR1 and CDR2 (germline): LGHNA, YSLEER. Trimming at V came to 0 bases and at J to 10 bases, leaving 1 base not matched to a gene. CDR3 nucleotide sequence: TGCGCCAGCAGCCAAGAACTAGCGGGAGGAGAGCAGTTCTTC. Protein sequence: CASSQELAGGEQFF.

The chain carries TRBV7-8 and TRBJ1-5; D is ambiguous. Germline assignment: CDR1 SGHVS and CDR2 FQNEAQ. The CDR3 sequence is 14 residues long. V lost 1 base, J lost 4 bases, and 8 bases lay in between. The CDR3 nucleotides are TGTGCCAGCAGCTTAGGAGGAGGGAATCAGCCCCAGCATTTT. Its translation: CASSLGGGNQPQHF.

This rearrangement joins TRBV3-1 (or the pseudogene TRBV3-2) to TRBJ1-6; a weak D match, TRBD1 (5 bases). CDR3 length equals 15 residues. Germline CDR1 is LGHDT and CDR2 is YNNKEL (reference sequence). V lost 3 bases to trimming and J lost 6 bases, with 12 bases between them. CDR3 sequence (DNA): TGTGCCAGCAGCCAGTTTCGACAGAGTAATTCACCCCTCCACTTT. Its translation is CASSQFRQSNSPLHF.

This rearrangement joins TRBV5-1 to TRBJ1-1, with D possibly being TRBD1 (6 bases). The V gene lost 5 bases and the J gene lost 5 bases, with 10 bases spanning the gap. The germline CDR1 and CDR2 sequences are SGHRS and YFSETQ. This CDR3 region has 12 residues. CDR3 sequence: CASSRGATEAFF. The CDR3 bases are TGCGCCAGCAGTCGGGGGGCGACTGAAGCTTTCTTT.

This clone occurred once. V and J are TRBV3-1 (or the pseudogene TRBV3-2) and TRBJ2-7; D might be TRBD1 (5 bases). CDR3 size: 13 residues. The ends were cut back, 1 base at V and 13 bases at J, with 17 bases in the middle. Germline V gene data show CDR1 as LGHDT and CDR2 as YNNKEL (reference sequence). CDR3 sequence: CASSQGENRPNYF. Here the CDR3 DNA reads TGTGCCAGCAGCCAAGGGGAAAACAGGCCTAATTACTTC.

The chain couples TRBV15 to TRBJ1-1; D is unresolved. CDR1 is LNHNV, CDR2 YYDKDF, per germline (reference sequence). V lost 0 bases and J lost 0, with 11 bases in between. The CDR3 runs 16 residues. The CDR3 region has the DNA TGTGCCACCAGCAGAGACACCTTCTCCATGAACACTGAAGCTTTCTTT. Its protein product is CATSRDTFSMNTEAFF.

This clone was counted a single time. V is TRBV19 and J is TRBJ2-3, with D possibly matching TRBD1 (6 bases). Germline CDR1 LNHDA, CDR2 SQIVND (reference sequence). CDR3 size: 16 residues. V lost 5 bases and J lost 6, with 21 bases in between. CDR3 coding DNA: TGTGCCAGTAGTCCCAGAGGGGGACGTCATGTCGATACGCAGTATTTT. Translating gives CASSPRGGRHVDTQYF. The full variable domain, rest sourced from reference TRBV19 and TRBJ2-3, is DGGITQSPKYLFRKEGQNVTLSCEQNLNHDAMYWYRQDPGQGLRLIYYSQIVNDFQKGDIAEGYSVSREKKESFPLTVTSAQKNPTAFYLCASSPRGGRHVDTQYFGPGTRLTVL.

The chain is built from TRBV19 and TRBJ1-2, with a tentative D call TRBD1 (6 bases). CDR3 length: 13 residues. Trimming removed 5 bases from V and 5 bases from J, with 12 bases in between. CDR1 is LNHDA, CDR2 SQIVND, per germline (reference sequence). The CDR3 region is CASSSGQRYGYTF. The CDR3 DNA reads TGTGCCAGTAGTTCCGGACAGAGATATGGCTACACCTTC. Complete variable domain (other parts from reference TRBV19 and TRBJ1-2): DGGITQSPKYLFRKEGQNVTLSCEQNLNHDAMYWYRQDPGQGLRLIYYSQIVNDFQKGDIAEGYSVSREKKESFPLTVTSAQKNPTAFYLCASSSGQRYGYTFGSGTRLTVV.

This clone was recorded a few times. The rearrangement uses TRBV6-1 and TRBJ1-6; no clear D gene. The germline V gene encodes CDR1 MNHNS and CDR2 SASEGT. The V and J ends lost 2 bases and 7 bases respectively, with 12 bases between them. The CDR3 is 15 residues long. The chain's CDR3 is CASSEQVRRNSPLHF. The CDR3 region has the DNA TGTGCCAGCAGTGAACAGGTCAGACGGAATTCACCCCTCCACTTT.

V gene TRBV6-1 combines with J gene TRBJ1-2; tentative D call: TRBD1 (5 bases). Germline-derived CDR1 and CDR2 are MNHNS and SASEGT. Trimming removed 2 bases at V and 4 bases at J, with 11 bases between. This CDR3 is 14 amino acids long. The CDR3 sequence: CASSETTGTYGYTF. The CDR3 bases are TGTGCCAGCAGTGAAACAACGGGGACCTATGGCTACACCTTC.

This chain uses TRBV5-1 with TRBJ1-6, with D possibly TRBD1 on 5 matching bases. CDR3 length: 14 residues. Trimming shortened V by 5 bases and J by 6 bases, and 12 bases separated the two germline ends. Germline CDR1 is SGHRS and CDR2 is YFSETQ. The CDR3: CASRLTGPNSPLHF. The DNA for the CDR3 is TGCGCCAGCAGGCTAACGGGGCCTAATTCACCCCTCCACTTT.

The CDR3 DNA sequence: TGTGCCAGCAGCTTGGCAGGGCACGATGGAAACACCATATATTTT. It encodes CASSLAGHDGNTIYF. This chain connects TRBV5-4 to TRBJ1-3; D may be TRBD1 (5 bases). CDR3 length: 15 amino acids. Germline V gene lookup returns CDR1 SGHNT and CDR2 YYREEE (reference sequence). The germline V and J ends were trimmed by 0 bases and 3 bases, with 10 bases remaining between them.

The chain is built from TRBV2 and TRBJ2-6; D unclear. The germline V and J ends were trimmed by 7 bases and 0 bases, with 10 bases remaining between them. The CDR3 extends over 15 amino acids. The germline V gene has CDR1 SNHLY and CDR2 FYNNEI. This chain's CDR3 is CASKAGLSGANVLTF. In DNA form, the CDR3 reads TGTGCCAGCAAAGCAGGTCTCTCTGGGGCCAACGTCCTGACTTTC.

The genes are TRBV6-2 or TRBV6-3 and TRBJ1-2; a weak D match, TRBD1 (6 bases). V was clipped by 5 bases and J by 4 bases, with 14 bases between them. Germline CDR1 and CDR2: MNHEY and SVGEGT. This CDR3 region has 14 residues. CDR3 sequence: CASSRQRDTYGYTF. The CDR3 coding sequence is TGTGCCAGCAGTAGACAACGGGACACCTATGGCTACACCTTC.

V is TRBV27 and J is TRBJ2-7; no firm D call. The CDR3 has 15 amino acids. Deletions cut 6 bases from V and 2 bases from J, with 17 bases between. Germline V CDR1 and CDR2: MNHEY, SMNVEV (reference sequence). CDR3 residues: CASSGGLARTYEQYF. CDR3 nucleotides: TGTGCCAGCAGCGGTGGGCTTGCTCGAACCTACGAGCAGTACTTC.

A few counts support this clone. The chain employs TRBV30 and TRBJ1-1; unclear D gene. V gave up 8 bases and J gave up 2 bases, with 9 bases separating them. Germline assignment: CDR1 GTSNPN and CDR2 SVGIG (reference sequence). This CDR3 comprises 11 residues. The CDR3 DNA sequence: TGTGCCGGGGAACGCAACACTGAAGCTTTCTTT. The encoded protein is CAGERNTEAFF.

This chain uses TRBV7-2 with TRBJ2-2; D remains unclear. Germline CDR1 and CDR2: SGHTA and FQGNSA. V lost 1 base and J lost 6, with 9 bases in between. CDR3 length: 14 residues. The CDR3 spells CASSLVSGPGELFF. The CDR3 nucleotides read TGTGCCAGCAGCTTAGTGTCAGGCCCCGGGGAGCTGTTTTTT. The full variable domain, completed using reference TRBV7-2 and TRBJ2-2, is GAGVSQSPSNKVTEKGKDVELRCDPISGHTALYWYRQSLGQGLEFLIYFQGNSAPDKSGLPSDRFSAERTGGSVSTLTIQRTQQEDSAVYLCASSLVSGPGELFFGEGSRLTVL.

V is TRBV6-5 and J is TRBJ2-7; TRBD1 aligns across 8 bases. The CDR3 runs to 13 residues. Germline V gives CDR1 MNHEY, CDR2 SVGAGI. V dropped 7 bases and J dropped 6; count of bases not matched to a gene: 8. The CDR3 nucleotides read TGTGCCAGCAACCCAGACAGGGGAGGCGAGCAGTACTTC. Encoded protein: CASNPDRGGEQYF.

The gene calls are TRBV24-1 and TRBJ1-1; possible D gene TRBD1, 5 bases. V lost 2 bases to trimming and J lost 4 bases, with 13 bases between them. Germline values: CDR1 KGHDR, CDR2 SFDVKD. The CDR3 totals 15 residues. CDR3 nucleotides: TGTGCCACCAGTGATTCAAGGGGAGGGAGCACTGAAGCTTTCTTT. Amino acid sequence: CATSDSRGGSTEAFF.